What follows are 26 T cell receptor beta chains derived from one specimen sequenced in a study of tumor-infiltrating lymphocytes in primary liver carcinoma. Starting material of 500 ng total RNA yielded TCR beta cDNA via a constant-region primer. Employing slightly modified ARM-PCR, three nested multiplex PCR rounds were run, and these gave rise to the TCR beta libraries. Rounds one and two of PCR, each of 9 to 11 cycles, were primed with TRBV1-TRBV30 forward primers and a C-beta reverse primer. MiXCR, run by TCRdb on the multiplex PCR reads, gives a single entry per CDR3 protein. The table includes around 100,000 distinct CDR3 sequences, about two thirds detected once. The approximately 17-34 mg bulk tissue piece was not sorted before simultaneous RNA and DNA extraction. Sequencing was carried out using liver tumor tissue from sampling region 2. Subset noted: tumor region T2, inferior pole. The receptors stem from a woman aged 55-69 years with primary liver carcinoma and hepatitis B virus infection.

With respect to this clonotype: One end of the junction does not line up with germline, which may come from a read error. This chain joins TRBV10-2 and TRBJ2-5; 15 positions match TRBD2. Germline V gene data show CDR1 as WSHSY and CDR2 as SAAADI. CDR3 length: 17 residues. CDR3 region: CASSEGLAGGGRKTQYF. CDR3 nucleotides: TGTGCCAGCAGTGAGGGACTAGCGGGAGGAGGCCGAAAGACCCAGTACTTC.

About this clonotype itself: At one of its ends the junction is not consistent with the germline gene, which may arise from a read error. The V and J genes are TRBV7-9 and TRBJ2-3, with TRBD2 as a possible D gene (5 bases). Germline V CDR1 and CDR2: SEHNR, FQNEAQ (reference sequence). This CDR3 is built from 17 residues. CDR3 sequence (DNA): TGTGCCAGCAGCTTATTCTATAGCGTCCCCCCCACAGATACGAAGTATTTT. Translation: CASSLFYSVPPTDTKYF.

This clonotype has a handful of counts. V gene TRBV7-2 combines with J gene TRBJ1-1; D unclear. CDR3 length equals 15 residues. The germline V gene has CDR1 SGHTA and CDR2 FQGNSA. Between the trimmed V and J ends, which lost 1 base and 0 bases, there was a span of 9 bases. CDR3 DNA sequence: TGTGCCAGCAGCTTAGGGATAAGTGTGAACACTGAAGCTTTCTTT. Protein product: CASSLGISVNTEAFF. Based on the CDR3 plus reference TRBV7-2 and TRBJ1-1, the full variable domain is GAGVSQSPSNKVTEKGKDVELRCDPISGHTALYWYRQSLGQGLEFLIYFQGNSAPDKSGLPSDRFSAERTGGSVSTLTIQRTQQEDSAVYLCASSLGISVNTEAFFGQGTRLTVV.

With respect to this clonotype: Germline and junction disagree at one end, which may indicate a read error. The V and J genes are TRBV11-2 and TRBJ2-2, with D perhaps matching TRBD1 or TRBD2 (5 bases each). Per the germline V gene, CDR1 is SGHAT and CDR2 is FQNNGV. This CDR3 has 18 residues. The CDR3 protein is CASSSVYNRGTNTGEMFF. In DNA form, the CDR3 reads TGTGCCAGCAGCTCCGTTTACAACAGAGGGACGAACACCGGGGAGATGTTTTTT.

To note about this clonotype: Its ends do not fully match the called genes, so a read error is possible. In nucleotides, the CDR3 is TGTACCAGCAGCTCCCGACAAATTGCAACTAATGAAAAACTGTTTTTT. Amino acids: CTSSSRQIATNEKLFF. The chain employs TRBV28 and TRBJ1-4; unclear D gene. This CDR3 is built from 16 residues. The germline CDR1 and CDR2 sequences are MDHEN and SYDVKM.

In regard to this clonotype: The germline gene is not matched at one end of the junction; a read error may be the cause. The V gene is TRBV5-1, the J gene TRBJ2-4; TRBD2 agrees at 10 bases. Germline V CDR1 and CDR2: SGHRS, YFSETQ. The length of the CDR3 is 16 residues. The CDR3 DNA reads as TGCGCCAGCAGCTTGGACGGGACTAGCGTGGGGGACATTCAATACTTT. Translating gives CASSLDGTSVGDIQYF.

As regards this clonotype: The germline gene is not matched at one end of the junction; a read error may be the cause. The V and J genes are TRBV12-3 or TRBV12-4 and TRBJ2-5; 10 positions agree with TRBD2. The CDR3 is made up of 15 amino acids. The CDR3 is CASNTLAGRGETLYF. The CDR3 DNA is TGTGCCAGCAATACACTAGCGGGAAGGGGGGAGACCCTGTACTTC.

The chain combines TRBV12-3 or TRBV12-4 with TRBJ2-7; D call uncertain. The CDR3 covers 14 residues. V was trimmed by 5 bases and J by 3 bases, leaving 14 bases between them. Here the CDR3 reads CASSNRNRFYEQYF. The CDR3 nucleotides read TGTGCCAGCAGTAACCGGAACAGATTCTACGAGCAGTACTTC.

The V gene is TRBV5-1, the J gene TRBJ1-1; maybe TRBD1 (5 bases). Germline V lookup: CDR1 SGHRS, CDR2 YFSETQ. Trimming pared 8 bases from V and 0 bases from J, leaving 23 bases between. The CDR3 contains 17 residues. The CDR3 loop reads CARSLGGRTGMNTEAFF. CDR3 DNA: TGCGCCAGAAGCCTTGGGGGAAGGACGGGAATGAACACTGAAGCTTTCTTT. The complete variable domain, with remaining parts taken from reference TRBV5-1 and TRBJ1-1, reads KAGVTQTPRYLIKTRGQQVTLSCSPISGHRSVSWYQQTPGQGLQFLFEYFSETQRNKGNFPGRFSGRQFSNSRSEMNVSTLELGDSALYLCARSLGGRTGMNTEAFFGQGTRLTVV.

There are many counts of this clonotype. The V and J genes are TRBV6-5 and TRBJ1-5; TRBD1 is a possible D gene (5 bases). Trimming shortened V by 4 bases and J by 6 bases, and 10 bases separated the two germline ends. The CDR3 contains 13 residues. CDR1 is MNHEY, CDR2 SVGAGI, per germline. The CDR3 sequence: CASSSRGGQPQHF. CDR3 coding DNA: TGTGCCAGCAGTTCCCGGGGGGGTCAGCCCCAGCATTTT.

This clonotype showed up just a few times. This sequence joins TRBV30 and TRBJ2-3, with 13 positions matching TRBD2. Looked up from germline, CDR1 is GTSNPN and CDR2 is SVGIG (reference sequence). This CDR3 comprises 18 residues. V was clipped by 3 bases and J by 5 bases; unmatched bases: 14. CDR3 protein: CAWRGVTGLAGSGDTQYF. CDR3 bases: TGTGCCTGGAGGGGGGTCACGGGACTAGCGGGATCCGGAGATACGCAGTATTTT.

Details on this clonotype: A much larger clone sits a single nucleotide away, making a read error possible. The V gene is TRBV5-1, the J gene TRBJ1-1, with 9 bases lining up with TRBD1. V lost 2 bases and J lost 11; bases outside the gene matches: 7. CDR1 and CDR2 from the germline V gene are SGHRS and YFSETQ. There are 13 residues in the CDR3. CDR3: CASSFAWDRVAFF. The CDR3 DNA sequence: TGCGCCAGCAGCTTCGCTTGGGACAGGGTGGCTTTCTTT.

About this clonotype itself: Its ends do not fully match the called genes, so a read error is possible. The J gene is TRBJ2-7, the V gene TRBV29-1, with D hard to call. The germline CDR1 and CDR2 sequences are SQVTM and ANQGSEA. CDR3 length: 14 amino acids. The CDR3 spells CSAASSVFAYKQYF. CDR3 bases: TGCAGCGCCGCCTCTTCAGTATTTGCCTACAAGCAATACTTC.

Notes on this clonotype: The junction departs from germline at one end; a sequencing error may be responsible. The chain combines TRBV11-2 with TRBJ2-2; D is ambiguous. This CDR3 has 15 residues. The germline V gene encodes CDR1 SGHAT and CDR2 FQNNGV. CDR3 nucleotides: TGTGCCGGCAGCCCTCCGCAAGGACCGACCGAGGAGCTATTTTTT. Translation gives CAGSPPQGPTEELFF.

Turning to this clonotype: A much larger clone lies one base from this, so it may be a read error. The J gene is TRBJ1-2, the V gene TRBV5-6; 9 nucleotides agree with TRBD1. This CDR3 has 15 amino acids. CDR1 is SGHDT and CDR2 is YYEEEE in the germline V gene. CDR3 DNA sequence: TGTGCCAACAGCTTAGGGGACAGGGATCTCTTCGGCTACACCTTC. Translating gives CANSLGDRDLFGYTF.

This clonotype was seen ten or more times. The rearrangement uses TRBV12-3 or TRBV12-4 and TRBJ1-5; 7 positions agree with TRBD1. The CDR3 has 15 amino acids. J gave up 9 bases and V 4 bases, and 12 bases lay outside the gene matches. The CDR3 DNA reads TGTGCCAGCAGTTCCTACGGGACAGTGACTCGGCCCCAGCATTTT. This sequence encodes CASSSYGTVTRPQHF.

The chain carries TRBV29-1 and TRBJ2-7; the D gene is possibly TRBD1 (6 bases). The CDR3 totals 12 residues. The germline gives CDR1 SQVTM, CDR2 ANQGSEA. V shed 6 bases and J shed 4 bases, with 13 bases lying between them. CDR3 protein: CSVTGHGYEQYF. DNA for the CDR3: TGCAGCGTGACGGGACATGGTTACGAGCAGTACTTC.

About this clonotype: The conserved closing phenylalanine or tryptophan is absent in this CDR3, likely reflecting a read error. The J gene is TRBJ2-1, the V gene TRBV28, with 10 bases matching TRBD2. The CDR3 extends over 15 amino acids. V lost 7 bases, J lost 4 bases, and 7 bases stayed unmatched. In germline, CDR1 is MDHEN, CDR2 SYDVKM. CDR3 in DNA: TGTGCCAGCACTTCTAGCGGGGGAATTTACAATGAGCAGTTCTAC. Amino acids: CASTSSGGIYNEQFY.

Concerning this clonotype itself: This may come from a read error, since a much larger clone is one base off. The CDR3 DNA is TGTGCCTGCAGCTTAGGGGCGGGAGCCTACAATGAGCAGTTCTTC. Its protein product is CACSLGAGAYNEQFF. The rearrangement joins TRBV7-9 to TRBJ2-1, with 7 bases lining up with TRBD2. The germline V gene encodes CDR1 SEHNR and CDR2 FQNEAQ (reference sequence). This CDR3 contains 15 residues.

Turning to this clonotype: A much bigger clone sits one base away, suggesting this may be a read error. The J gene is TRBJ2-6, the V gene TRBV6-5; D ambiguous. This CDR3 region has 17 residues. Germline V gene sequence: CDR1 MNHEY, CDR2 SVGAGI. The CDR3 DNA follows: TGTACCAGCAGTTACGATACGGGTCCTTCTGGGGCCAACGTCCTGACTTTC. It encodes CTSSYDTGPSGANVLTF.

Comments on this clonotype: Given the absence of the conserved phenylalanine or tryptophan at the CDR3 end, a read error is likely. The gene calls are TRBV29-1 and TRBJ2-1; maybe TRBD1 (6 bases). V dropped 4 bases and J dropped 4 bases, with 14 bases sitting between them. The CDR3 is made up of 14 amino acids. The germline V gene encodes CDR1 SQVTM and CDR2 ANQGSEA. CDR3 nucleotide sequence: TGCAGCGTTGCTGGGGGACAACATTACAATGAGCAGTTCTCC. Translation: CSVAGGQHYNEQFS.

The genes are TRBV5-4 and TRBJ2-3, with D unresolved. There are 14 residues in the CDR3. V lost 0 bases and J lost 8, with 13 bases in between. CDR1 and CDR2 (germline): SGHNT, YYREEE (reference sequence). The CDR3 nucleotides are TGTGCCAGCAGCTTGGCCGGCGCGGCAGTTACGCAGTATTTT. Encoded protein: CASSLAGAAVTQYF. The full variable domain, rest sourced from reference TRBV5-4 and TRBJ2-3, is ETGVTQSPTHLIKTRGQQVTLRCSSQSGHNTVSWYQQALGQGPQFIFQYYREEENGRGNFPPRFSGLQFPNYSSELNVNALELDDSALYLCASSLAGAAVTQYFGPGTRLTVL.

As to this clonotype: A junction boundary mismatches the germline segment, possibly from a read error. This chain joins TRBV11-2 and TRBJ2-2; 13 positions agree with TRBD2. The CDR3 sequence is 19 residues long. Germline CDR1 and CDR2: SGHAT and FQNNGV. The CDR3 DNA reads TGTGCCAGCAGCCCCGACCTCGGGACTAGCGGGATGGGGATCGAGGAGCTGTTATTT. Its translation is CASSPDLGTSGMGIEELLF.

In the case of this clonotype: A much larger clonotype is one base distant, so this may be a read error. The V gene is TRBV10-3, the J gene TRBJ2-7, with no clear D. The ends were cut back, 3 bases at V and 2 bases at J, with 11 bases in the middle. The CDR3 has 14 amino acids. CDR1 ENHRY and CDR2 SYGVKD come from the germline V gene. The CDR3 nucleotides read TGTGCCATCAGTGAAGAGCATAGAACCTACGAGCAGTACTTC. Its protein product is CAISEEHRTYEQYF.

About this clonotype itself: One junction end does not reproduce the germline sequence, and a read error may be involved. This chain's CDR3 is CASSFTALNAESFF. CDR3 in DNA: TGTGCCAGCAGCTTTACGGCTCTGAACGCTGAATCTTTCTTT. V and J are TRBV5-5 and TRBJ1-1; unclear D gene. The CDR3 length is 14 residues. Germline CDR1 SGHKS, CDR2 YYEKEE (reference sequence).

Concerning this clonotype: With a much larger clone just one base away, this may be a read error. The chain is built from TRBV7-8 and TRBJ2-4; possible D gene TRBD2, 5 bases. Germline loops: CDR1 SGHVS, CDR2 FQNEAQ. The CDR3 spans 14 residues. The DNA for the CDR3 is TGTGTCAGCAGCTTAGAGAGGGCCAAAAACACTCAGTACTTC. Its protein product is CVSSLERAKNTQYF.